The 6 T cell receptor beta chains reported below all come from one sample, sequenced in a study of vaccination and CD4 T cells after COVID-19 (dated by TCRdb to between 2021 and 2023). Their cognate antigens are unknown. Library preparation used PCR. Sequenced using an Illumina iSeq 100. TCR sequencing of DNA from cultured CD4+ T cells used the Oncomine TCR Beta short-read assay at the Johns Hopkins FTIC core. TCRdb cleaned the public reads at Q25 with fastp, built clones with MiXCR and kept in-frame beta chains. Every distinct CDR3 protein forms one entry, paired with its most common genes and DNA. The sample has around 23,000 distinct CDR3 sequences on record, approximately 42% of them singletons. The top ten hold just under 5% of the sample. The time point label of this sample denotes: late sampling 161 to 241 days after vaccination in a few convalescent patients. According to the study, the label for this sample's treatment or condition signals: approximately nine-day PBMC culture with coronavirus spike peptide pools or control peptides (ViraFEST assay).

Sequenced material: CD4+ T cells from blood, cultured in vitro, taken about 7 months after SARS-CoV-2 vaccination. These receptors were taken from a human donor who had recovered from COVID-19.

There are a few counts of this clonotype. The chain links TRBV21-1 to TRBJ2-3; TRBD2 reflects the table's D call only, with no check against the DNA. TRBV21-1 is a documented pseudogene. This CDR3 is 19 amino acids long. This CDR3 reads CASSKARRVRREVTDTQYF. In DNA, the CDR3 is TGTGCCAGCAGCAAAGCGCGAAGAGTAAGGCGGGAGGTCACAGATACGCAGTATTTT.

V usage is TRBV7-8 and J usage is TRBJ1-1; D ambiguous. Germline V CDR1 and CDR2: SGHVS, FQNEAQ. The germline V and J ends were trimmed by 2 bases and 0 bases, with 10 bases remaining between them. The CDR3 loop spans 15 amino acids. The CDR3 loop is CASSLSPGLNTEAFF. In DNA, the CDR3 is TGTGCCAGCAGCTTATCACCCGGTTTGAACACTGAAGCTTTCTTT.

This chain links TRBV5-5 with TRBJ2-7, with 10 bases matching TRBD2. With V trimmed by 7 bases and J by 7 bases, 8 bases remained unmatched. This CDR3 contains 13 residues. Germline V lookup: CDR1 SGHKS, CDR2 YYEKEE (reference sequence). CDR3 bases: TGTGCCAGCGGACTAGCGGCCCTTTGGGAGCAGTACTTC. This encodes CASGLAALWEQYF.

The J gene is TRBJ2-2, the V gene TRBV7-9; D gene ambiguous. Germline lookup yields CDR1 SEHNR and CDR2 FQNEAQ (reference sequence). The CDR3 is 13 amino acids. Between the trimmed V and J ends, which lost 5 bases and 5 bases, there was a span of 9 bases. CDR3 nucleotide sequence: TGTGCCAGCAGCATAAGGGTAACCGGGGAGCTGTTTTTT. This translates into CASSIRVTGELFF.

This chain connects TRBV15 to TRBJ2-3; tentatively, D is TRBD1 or TRBD2 (5 bases each). In germline, CDR1 is LNHNV, CDR2 YYDKDF (reference sequence). The CDR3 contains 18 residues. V was pared by 5 bases and J by 5 bases, with 26 bases between. The CDR3 coding sequence is TGTGCCACCAGCCTCCACTTTACCCCGGGGCAGGGAGAAGATACGCAGTATTTT. Residues: CATSLHFTPGQGEDTQYF.

The chain joins TRBV28 to TRBJ1-5; 9 bases are a match to TRBD1. CDR3 length: 15 residues. Germline V gives CDR1 MDHEN, CDR2 SYDVKM. The trim removed 2 bases at V and 5 bases at J, leaving 4 bases unmatched. The CDR3, as DNA: TGTGCCAGCAGTTTAAGGGACAGGGTGGATCAGCCCCAGCATTTT. Its translation: CASSLRDRVDQPQHF.